The entry below gives a single TCR beta chain sequence along with its context. Its antigen remains unidentified. The sample originates from a study of beta chain features in type 1 diabetes. Study-level background: Examined across all samples were roughly 110,000,000 sorted cells.

This CDR3 has 15 residues. Germline loops: CDR1 MDHEN, CDR2 SYDVKM. Trimming pared 7 bases from V and 0 bases from J, leaving 16 bases between. Sequencing targeted expressed TCRB transcripts, as all isolated RNA had been reverse transcribed. Repertoires were generated with immunoSEQ multiplex PCR, while TCRdb's copy carries only in-frame clones and drops some. Of roughly 240,000 clones in the sample, roughly an eighth are singletons; the top ten hold roughly 0.024%. Overall study results and limits: High TCR expression in some cells could lead to their over-representation in cDNA sequencing. Patients with type 1 diabetes carried fewer insertions and had more deletions at their VDJ junctions.

The chain has TRBV28 and TRBJ2-7, with D possibly TRBD1 on 6 matching bases. The origin of this receptor is a woman in her thirties or forties in good health. Source material: naive CD4+ T cells from blood. The CDR3 here is CASKPIQGNSYEQYF. CDR3 DNA: TGTGCCAGCAAACCAATACAGGGAAACTCCTACGAGCAGTACTTC.